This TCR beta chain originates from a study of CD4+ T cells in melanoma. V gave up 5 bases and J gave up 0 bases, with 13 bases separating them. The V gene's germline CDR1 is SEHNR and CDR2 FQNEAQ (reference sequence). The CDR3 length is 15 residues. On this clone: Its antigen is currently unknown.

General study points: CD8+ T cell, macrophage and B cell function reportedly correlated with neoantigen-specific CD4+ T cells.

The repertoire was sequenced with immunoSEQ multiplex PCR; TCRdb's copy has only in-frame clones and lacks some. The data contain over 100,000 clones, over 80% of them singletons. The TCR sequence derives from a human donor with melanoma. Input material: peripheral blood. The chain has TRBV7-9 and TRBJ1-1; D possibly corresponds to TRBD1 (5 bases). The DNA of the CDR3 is TGTGCCAGCAGCCACCCTAGAGGGGTGAACACTGAAGCTTTCTTT. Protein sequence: CASSHPRGVNTEAFF. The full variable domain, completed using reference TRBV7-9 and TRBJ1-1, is DTGVSQNPRHKITKRGQNVTFRCDPISEHNRLYWYRQTLGQGPEFLTYFQNEAQLEKSRLLSDRFSAERPKGSFSTLEIQRTEQGDSAMYLCASSHPRGVNTEAFFGQGTRLTVV.